Below, 27 T cell receptor beta chains from the same sample are listed, as sequenced in a study of cytomegalovirus exposure and HLA in healthy donors. TCRdb keeps only in-frame clones here, not all; method: immunoSEQ multiplex PCR. This table has approximately 260,000 clones, approximately 83% appearing once. The sample consisted of PBMCs. These receptor sequences come from a young woman in good health and CMV-seropositive.

V and J are TRBV25-1 and TRBJ2-3; a possible D gene is TRBD2 (6 bases). The CDR3 is 15 residues long. Germline V lookup: CDR1 MGHDK, CDR2 SYGVNS. V dropped 6 bases and J dropped 2 bases, with 15 bases sitting between them. The CDR3 spells CASSMGGLYTDTQYF. In nucleotides, the CDR3 is TGTGCCAGCAGCATGGGGGGACTTTACACAGATACGCAGTATTTT.

The chain uses TRBV4-1 and TRBJ2-1, with 7 bases matching TRBD2. Germline CDR1 and CDR2: MGHRA and YSYEKL. V was clipped by 5 bases and J by 6 bases; unmatched bases: 10. This CDR3 is built from 15 residues. CDR3 nucleotides: TGCGCCAGCAGCAACCTTCGACTAGCTGGCAATGAGCAGTTCTTC. Protein product: CASSNLRLAGNEQFF.

The chain is built from TRBV28 and TRBJ2-5; D not resolved. Trimming removed 3 bases at V and 5 bases at J, with 13 bases between. This CDR3 comprises 14 residues. Germline V CDR1 and CDR2: MDHEN, SYDVKM. The CDR3 DNA reads as TGTGCCAGCAGTTTGTCCCAGAGGTGGGAGACCCAGTACTTC. This gives the protein CASSLSQRWETQYF.

This sequence joins TRBV11-3 and TRBJ2-3, with TRBD2 identical over 16 bases. Trimming at V came to 5 bases and at J to 4 bases, leaving 3 bases not matched to a gene. Germline V gene sequence: CDR1 SGHNT, CDR2 YENEEA. The CDR3 extends over 16 amino acids. CDR3 nucleotides: TGTGCCAGCAGCACGGGGACTAGCGGGAGGGCAGATACGCAGTATTTT. This translates into CASSTGTSGRADTQYF. Combining the CDR3 with reference TRBV11-3 and TRBJ2-3 gives the whole variable domain EAGVVQSPRYKIIEKKQPVAFWCNPISGHNTLYWYLQNLGQGPELLIRYENEEAVDDSQLPKDRFSAERLKGVDSTLKIQPAELGDSAVYLCASSTGTSGRADTQYFGPGTRLTVL.

The V gene is TRBV28, the J gene TRBJ2-3; 8 nucleotides match TRBD1. Germline CDR1 MDHEN, CDR2 SYDVKM. The CDR3 has 12 amino acids. V gave up 5 bases and J gave up 7 bases; unmatched junction bases: 2. CDR3 sequence: CASSTGGYTQYF. Written as DNA, the CDR3 is TGTGCCAGCAGTACAGGGGGGTATACGCAGTATTTT.

The rearrangement joins TRBV5-1 to TRBJ2-5; D call uncertain. The CDR3 consists of 14 residues. The germline V gene has CDR1 SGHRS and CDR2 YFSETQ. Trimming shortened V by 0 bases and J by 3 bases, and 9 bases separated the two germline ends. This CDR3 reads CASSLGPREETQYF. In DNA form, the CDR3 reads TGCGCCAGCAGCTTGGGTCCAAGAGAAGAGACCCAGTACTTC.

The J gene is TRBJ2-3, the V gene TRBV13, with a tentative D call TRBD2 (5 bases). There are 15 residues in the CDR3. Germline V gives CDR1 PRHDT, CDR2 FYEKMQ (reference sequence). V lost 0 bases to trimming and J lost 2 bases, with 9 bases between them. The CDR3: CASSLGEGNTDTQYF. The CDR3 DNA sequence: TGTGCCAGCAGCTTAGGTGAGGGTAACACAGATACGCAGTATTTT.

The V call is TRBV7-6, the J call TRBJ2-1, with 7 bases lining up with TRBD2. Trimming at V came to 5 bases and at J to 1 base, leaving 5 bases not matched to a gene. The germline CDR1 and CDR2 sequences are SGHVS and FNYEAQ. The CDR3 sequence is 15 residues long. The CDR3 region is CASSATSESYNEQFF. In DNA, the CDR3 is TGTGCCAGCAGCGCCACTAGCGAATCCTACAATGAGCAGTTCTTC.

The chain uses TRBV20-1 and TRBJ1-2; D call uncertain. CDR3 length equals 11 residues. Germline values: CDR1 DFQATT, CDR2 SNEGSKA (reference sequence). Trimming took 7 bases from V and 8 from J, leaving 14 bases between them. Here the CDR3 reads CSVVGGHGYTF. The CDR3 DNA is TGCAGTGTAGTAGGCGGGCACGGCTACACCTTC.

The rearrangement uses TRBV28 and TRBJ1-1; D is possibly TRBD1 (6 bases). Germline V lookup: CDR1 MDHEN, CDR2 SYDVKM. The V end was cut by 6 bases, the J end by 2 bases, with 10 bases between. This CDR3 is built from 13 residues. The CDR3 DNA is TGTGCCAGCAGCGTACAGGGTAACACTGAAGCTTTCTTT. Encoded protein: CASSVQGNTEAFF.

The chain employs TRBV29-1 and TRBJ1-2; tentative D call: TRBD1 (5 bases). The V end lost 2 bases, the J end lost 8 bases, and 12 bases lay between the germline ends. The germline V gene has CDR1 SQVTM and CDR2 ANQGSEA. The CDR3 is 12 amino acids. The CDR3 reads CSVEKGEGGYTF. DNA for the CDR3: TGCAGCGTTGAAAAAGGGGAAGGGGGCTACACCTTC.

The CDR3 DNA reads TGTGCCAGCAAGCGGCGGGGGGAAACAGATACGCAGTATTTT. This codes for CASKRRGETDTQYF. This chain uses TRBV2 with TRBJ2-3, with 8 bases matching TRBD2. The CDR3 loop spans 14 amino acids. Germline V gene sequence: CDR1 SNHLY, CDR2 FYNNEI. J was trimmed by 3 bases and V by 7 bases; bases with no gene match: 6.

The chain employs TRBV11-2 and TRBJ1-2, with 10 bases identical to TRBD1. Germline V gene lookup returns CDR1 SGHAT and CDR2 FQNNGV. The CDR3 sequence is 17 residues long. J gave up 6 bases and V 5 bases, and 15 bases lay outside the gene matches. This chain's CDR3 is CASSTQLLGTGAHGYTF. In DNA, the CDR3 is TGTGCCAGCAGCACTCAGCTCTTGGGGACAGGGGCGCATGGCTACACCTTC.

V usage is TRBV30 and J usage is TRBJ2-7; the match to TRBD1 covers 7 bases. Germline V CDR1 and CDR2: GTSNPN, SVGIG (reference sequence). The CDR3 is 16 amino acids. V shed 2 bases, J shed 0 bases, and the junction held 10 bases outside the gene matches. In DNA form, the CDR3 reads TGTGCCTGGAGTCCAAGGGGACAGTTTTTCTCCTACGAGCAGTACTTC. This encodes CAWSPRGQFFSYEQYF.

The chain uses TRBV25-1 and TRBJ2-1, with no clear D. V was pared by 8 bases and J by 7 bases, with 15 bases between. CDR3 size: 13 residues. CDR1 MGHDK and CDR2 SYGVNS come from the germline V gene. CDR3 sequence reads: CASLLPSRNEQFF. Here the CDR3 DNA reads TGTGCCAGCCTTCTCCCCTCGAGGAATGAGCAGTTCTTC.

The J gene is TRBJ1-1, the V gene TRBV11-3; D uncertain. Germline V gene data show CDR1 as SGHNT and CDR2 as YENEEA. Trimming shortened V by 3 bases and J by 4 bases, and 9 bases separated the two germline ends. CDR3 length: 13 amino acids. Here the CDR3 reads CASSFSAFTEAFF. The DNA of the CDR3 is TGTGCCAGCAGCTTCAGTGCCTTCACTGAAGCTTTCTTT.

The rearrangement links TRBV7-2 to TRBJ2-1; 9 bases fit TRBD2. Trimming cost V 4 bases and J 8 bases; bases outside gene matches: 12. The germline gives CDR1 SGHTA, CDR2 FQGNSA. The CDR3 is 16 residues long. Written as DNA, the CDR3 is TGTGCCAGCAGCTCCGGGACTAGCCTCCTCACAGATGAGCAGTTCTTC. It codes for CASSSGTSLLTDEQFF. Looking up the rest from reference TRBV7-2 and TRBJ2-1 gives the full variable domain: GAGVSQSPSNKVTEKGKDVELRCDPISGHTALYWYRQSLGQGLEFLIYFQGNSAPDKSGLPSDRFSAERTGGSVSTLTIQRTQQEDSAVYLCASSSGTSLLTDEQFFGPGTRLTVL.

The V gene is TRBV6-4, the J gene TRBJ2-7; 12 bases agree with TRBD1. The CDR3 sequence is 17 residues long. Looked up from germline, CDR1 is MRHNA and CDR2 is SNTAGT. The trim removed 6 bases at V and 5 bases at J, leaving 14 bases unmatched. Written as DNA, the CDR3 is TGTGCCAGCAGACCAAACCGCATGGGACAGGGGGCCCACGAGCAGTACTTC. This encodes CASRPNRMGQGAHEQYF.

The DNA of the CDR3 is TGTGCCAGCAGAATACCGGGAAACACGGGGAGCACAGATACGCAGTATTTT. Translating it yields CASRIPGNTGSTDTQYF. The gene calls are TRBV28 and TRBJ2-3; D is possibly TRBD2 (5 bases). CDR1 and CDR2 from the germline V gene are MDHEN and SYDVKM. The ends were cut back, 6 bases at V and 0 bases at J, with 19 bases in the middle. The CDR3 extends over 17 amino acids.

The chain joins TRBV6-1 to TRBJ2-7; D perhaps matches TRBD2 (5 bases). Between the trimmed V and J ends, which lost 3 bases and 4 bases, there was a span of 13 bases. CDR3 length: 14 amino acids. Germline lookup yields CDR1 MNHNS and CDR2 SASEGT. The CDR3 sequence: CASSDFRERYEQYF. The CDR3, as DNA: TGTGCCAGCAGTGATTTCCGGGAAAGGTACGAGCAGTACTTC.

The rearrangement uses TRBV10-1 and TRBJ1-1; D is unclear. The CDR3 contains 13 residues. Germline V gene lookup returns CDR1 WNHNN and CDR2 SYGVQD (reference sequence). V shed 4 bases and J shed 6 bases, with 12 bases lying between them. The DNA of the CDR3 is TGCGCCAGCAGTGGGAGACTCGGGGCTGAAGCTTTCTTT. Its translation: CASSGRLGAEAFF.

This clone appeared once. V gene TRBV6-1 combines with J gene TRBJ2-5, with D perhaps matching TRBD2 (7 bases). The length of the CDR3 is 17 residues. Germline CDR1 is MNHNS and CDR2 is SASEGT. V lost 1 base, J lost 5 bases, and 20 bases lay in between. The CDR3: CASSEVPVGGGGETQYF. CDR3 sequence (DNA): TGTGCCAGCAGTGAAGTACCTGTGGGAGGGGGTGGGGAGACCCAGTACTTC.

The chain couples TRBV10-2 to TRBJ2-1; D is uncertain. Trimming pared 4 bases from V and 12 bases from J, leaving 10 bases between. CDR3 length: 11 amino acids. CDR1 and CDR2 (germline): WSHSY, SAAADI. The CDR3 is CASSAVTGQFF. CDR3 nucleotides: TGCGCCAGCAGTGCCGTTACGGGGCAGTTCTTC.

This chain joins TRBV30 and TRBJ2-7, with D maybe TRBD2 (6 bases). The ends were cut back, 2 bases at V and 1 base at J, with 18 bases in the middle. The CDR3 sequence is 16 residues long. Germline V gene sequence: CDR1 GTSNPN, CDR2 SVGIG (reference sequence). For the CDR3, the DNA is TGTGCCTGGAGTAAGAAGGGGACGGGGACTTCCTACGAGCAGTACTTC. Protein sequence: CAWSKKGTGTSYEQYF.

The rearrangement uses TRBV9 and TRBJ1-3; TRBD1 matches 8 bases. This CDR3 spans 16 amino acids. CDR1 and CDR2 (germline): SGDLS, YYNGEE. V lost 3 bases, J lost 1 base, and 6 bases stayed unmatched. The CDR3 nucleotides are TGTGCCAGCAGCGCCCCGGACAGGGTTTCTGGAAACACCATATATTTT. Residues: CASSAPDRVSGNTIYF.

The chain uses TRBV7-9 and TRBJ2-1, with TRBD2 identical over 13 bases. The length of the CDR3 is 13 residues. With V trimmed by 7 bases and J by 9 bases, 3 bases remained unmatched. Germline V CDR1 and CDR2: SEHNR, FQNEAQ (reference sequence). This CDR3 reads CASTGLAGAEQFF. CDR3 in DNA: TGTGCCAGCACCGGACTAGCGGGAGCTGAGCAGTTCTTC.

The V and J genes are TRBV5-1 and TRBJ2-5; 7 bases line up with TRBD2. The germline V gene encodes CDR1 SGHRS and CDR2 YFSETQ. V lost 1 base, J lost 0 bases, and 12 bases stayed unmatched. The CDR3 covers 18 residues. The CDR3 sequence is CASSLWEAGLIDQETQYF. The CDR3 DNA sequence: TGCGCCAGCAGCTTGTGGGAAGCGGGACTAATAGACCAAGAGACCCAGTACTTC.